Below, one TCR beta chain is given with its context. TCRdb independently ran MiXCR on the PCR reads; one entry per CDR3 protein. The sample carries 65,000 to 95,000 distinct CDR3 sequences, 51% recorded once. The sample is drawn from a study of CDR3 diversity in severe acne. Looked up from germline, CDR1 is SGHVS and CDR2 is FQNEAQ. Trimming pared 2 bases from V and 0 bases from J, leaving 10 bases between. This CDR3 has 16 residues. The genes are TRBV7-8 and TRBJ1-4; D gene uncertain. This receptor was obtained from a male donor in good health, without acne. Sequences were obtained from blood. In nucleotides, the CDR3 is TGTGCCAGCAGCTTATTCCGGGATGCAACTAATGAAAAACTGTTTTTT. Translated, it gives CASSLFRDATNEKLFF.